The clone carrying this T cell receptor beta chain has a handful of counts. Its matching antigen is unknown. These data are taken from a study of post-analysis software for immune sequencing data. Each TCR beta cDNA library carried unique molecular identifiers. One entry per CDR3 protein, called by TCRdb with MiXCR from the PCR reads. The profile shows roughly 540,000 distinct CDR3 sequences, around a third of them singletons. Study-wide points: Controls showed lower frequencies than patients for several TRBV segments, and TRBV5-6, TRBV5-1 and TRBV20-1 were among these.

CDR1 is SGHRS and CDR2 is YFSETQ in the germline V gene. The CDR3 spans 14 residues. After removal of 2 bases from V and 3 bases from J, the junction contained 3 bases not matched to a gene. This receptor was identified in a girl under 18 with multiple sclerosis. V is TRBV5-1 and J is TRBJ1-1, with 8 bases that match TRBD1. Sequenced sample: blood. The CDR3 bases are TGCGCCAGCAGCTTCGACAGGGGAGACACTGAAGCTTTCTTT. Translation gives CASSFDRGDTEAFF.